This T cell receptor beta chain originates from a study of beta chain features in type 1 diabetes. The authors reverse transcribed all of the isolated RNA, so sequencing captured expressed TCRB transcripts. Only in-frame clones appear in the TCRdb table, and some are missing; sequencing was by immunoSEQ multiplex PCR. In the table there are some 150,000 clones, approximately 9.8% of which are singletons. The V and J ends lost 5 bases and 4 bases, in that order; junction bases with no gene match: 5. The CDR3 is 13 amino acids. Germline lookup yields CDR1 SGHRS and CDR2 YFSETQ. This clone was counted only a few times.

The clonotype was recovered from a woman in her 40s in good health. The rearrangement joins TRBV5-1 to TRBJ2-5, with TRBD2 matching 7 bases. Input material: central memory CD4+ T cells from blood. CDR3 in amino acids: CASRNPGGETQYF. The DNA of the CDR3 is TGCGCCAGCAGAAACCCGGGGGGAGAGACCCAGTACTTC.